The 10 T cell receptor beta chains in this list originate from one sample, sequenced in a study of CD8+ T cells in alopecia areata. cDNA reverse transcribed from extracted RNA served as the sequencing template. Only in-frame clones appear in the TCRdb table, and some are missing; sequencing was by immunoSEQ multiplex PCR. The sample lists 150,000 to 200,000 clones; about 63% were seen once. The sequencing here drew on CD4+ T cells sorted from blood, taken at week 0. These receptors were obtained from a human donor with alopecia areata.

The chain carries TRBV25-1 and TRBJ1-2; perhaps TRBD1 as D (5 bases). Germline CDR1 MGHDK, CDR2 SYGVNS. This CDR3 spans 13 amino acids. Trimming shortened V by 2 bases and J by 4 bases, and 8 bases separated the two germline ends. CDR3 region: CASSEAGLYGYTF. CDR3 nucleotide sequence: TGTGCCAGCAGTGAAGCAGGGCTCTATGGCTACACCTTC.

This clone appeared a single time. This chain joins TRBV6-5 and TRBJ1-5, with D maybe TRBD1 (5 bases). Trimming cost V 4 bases and J 4 bases, with 8 bases left between them. Germline V gene lookup returns CDR1 MNHEY and CDR2 SVGAGI. There are 13 residues in the CDR3. The CDR3 here is CASSSRGNQPQHF. CDR3 nucleotides: TGTGCCAGCAGTTCTCGGGGGAATCAGCCCCAGCATTTT.

The rearrangement joins TRBV23-1 to TRBJ2-7, with D unclear. TRBV23-1 carries the ORF label, with uncertain function. Trimming took off 6 bases at V and 0 bases at J, with 18 bases between the two ends. The CDR3 runs 16 residues. Here the CDR3 reads CASRKITGSLSYEQYF. CDR3 coding DNA: TGCGCCAGCAGAAAAATTACCGGATCCCTCTCCTACGAGCAGTACTTC.

The genes are TRBV7-2 and TRBJ2-5, with TRBD2 matching 10 bases. CDR3 length: 16 amino acids. Germline-derived CDR1 and CDR2 are SGHTA and FQGNSA. Trimming cost V 5 bases and J 4 bases; bases outside gene matches: 10. In DNA, the CDR3 is TGTGCCAGCAGCCCGACTAGCGGGTGGTCGGGAGAGACCCAGTACTTC. Protein product: CASSPTSGWSGETQYF. Full variable domain (outside the CDR3, taken from reference TRBV7-2 and TRBJ2-5): GAGVSQSPSNKVTEKGKDVELRCDPISGHTALYWYRQSLGQGLEFLIYFQGNSAPDKSGLPSDRFSAERTGGSVSTLTIQRTQQEDSAVYLCASSPTSGWSGETQYFGPGTRLLVL.

The gene calls are TRBV4-1 and TRBJ1-2, with D maybe TRBD1 (6 bases). The germline V gene has CDR1 MGHRA and CDR2 YSYEKL. This CDR3 has 17 amino acids. Trimming removed 2 bases at V and 8 bases at J, with 24 bases between. CDR3 sequence: CASSQPMTRGPAEGYTF. CDR3 DNA sequence: TGCGCCAGCAGCCAACCTATGACCCGGGGGCCAGCGGAGGGCTACACCTTC.

V gene TRBV5-1 combines with J gene TRBJ2-3; D may be TRBD2 (6 bases). Trimming pared 0 bases from V and 5 bases from J, leaving 13 bases between. The CDR3 extends over 15 amino acids. The germline V gene encodes CDR1 SGHRS and CDR2 YFSETQ. CDR3 in DNA: TGCGCCAGCAGCTTGGCGGGGAGGCAGGGAGATACGCAGTATTTT. This encodes CASSLAGRQGDTQYF.

As DNA, the CDR3 is TGCAGCGTTAGCCCGCAGGGGTACACCGGGGAGCTGTTTTTT. Translation gives CSVSPQGYTGELFF. The V call is TRBV29-1, the J call TRBJ2-2, with D possibly being TRBD1 (6 bases). CDR1 SQVTM and CDR2 ANQGSEA come from the germline V gene. Trimming pared 5 bases from V and 3 bases from J, leaving 13 bases between. This CDR3 comprises 14 residues.

The chain has TRBV9 and TRBJ1-3; D gene unclear. Trimming removed 2 bases from V and 0 bases from J, with 3 bases in between. The CDR3 is 13 amino acids. Germline lookup yields CDR1 SGDLS and CDR2 YYNGEE. The CDR3 reads CASSVTSGNTIYF. In nucleotides, the CDR3 is TGTGCCAGCAGCGTGACCTCTGGAAACACCATATATTTT.

This chain connects TRBV30 to TRBJ2-2; TRBD2 might be the D (5 bases). The ends were cut back, 2 bases at V and 4 bases at J, with 14 bases in the middle. The germline V gene has CDR1 GTSNPN and CDR2 SVGIG (reference sequence). This CDR3 region has 15 residues. This chain's CDR3 is CAWSLGEGTTGELFF. The DNA for the CDR3 is TGTGCCTGGAGTTTGGGAGAGGGTACCACCGGGGAGCTGTTTTTT.

The chain links TRBV11-2 to TRBJ2-3; 13 bases are shared with TRBD2. Trimming removed 5 bases from V and 2 bases from J; junction bases left unmatched: 4. Per the germline V gene, CDR1 is SGHAT and CDR2 is FQNNGV. This CDR3 contains 16 residues. The CDR3 nucleotides read TGTGCCAGCAGCCCCGGACTAGCGGGGGACACAGATACGCAGTATTTT. Translated, it gives CASSPGLAGDTDTQYF.